Sequencing of this TCR beta chain was carried out in a study of beta chain features in type 1 diabetes. Points from the study as a whole: Whether TCRB rearrangement is influenced by HLA type was left unresolved in this analysis. Comparison showed that naive, central memory and Treg TCRB repertoires appeared more similar among patients than among healthy donors.

Notes on this clone: Its antigen is still unknown.

The isolated RNA, all of it, was reverse transcribed, so expressed TCRB transcripts were what got sequenced. Some clones are missing from TCRdb's copy, which holds only in-frame ones; the method was immunoSEQ multiplex PCR. Among around 430,000 clones, roughly 30% were seen once, and the ten largest hold around 0.065%. Over 95% purity was reached by all sorted populations. The V gene end was trimmed by 3 bases and the J gene end by 8 bases; junction bases not matched to a gene: 7. Germline V lookup: CDR1 GTSNPN, CDR2 SVGIG (reference sequence). The CDR3 is made up of 14 amino acids. The chain employs TRBV30 and TRBJ1-4, with 9 bases that match TRBD1. The sequence was collected from a man aged 18 to 29 in good health. Sequencing input: naive CD4+ T cells from blood. In DNA, the CDR3 is TGTGCCTGGAGGAGACAGGGGGTTGGCGAAAAACTGTTTTTT. Its protein product is CAWRRQGVGEKLFF. The full variable domain, its missing parts supplied by reference TRBV30 and TRBJ1-4, is SQTIHQWPATLVQPVGSPLSLECTVEGTSNPNLYWYRQAAGRGLQLLFYSVGIGQISSEVPQNLSASRPQDRQFILSSKKLLLSDSGFYLCAWRRQGVGEKLFFGSGTQLSVL.